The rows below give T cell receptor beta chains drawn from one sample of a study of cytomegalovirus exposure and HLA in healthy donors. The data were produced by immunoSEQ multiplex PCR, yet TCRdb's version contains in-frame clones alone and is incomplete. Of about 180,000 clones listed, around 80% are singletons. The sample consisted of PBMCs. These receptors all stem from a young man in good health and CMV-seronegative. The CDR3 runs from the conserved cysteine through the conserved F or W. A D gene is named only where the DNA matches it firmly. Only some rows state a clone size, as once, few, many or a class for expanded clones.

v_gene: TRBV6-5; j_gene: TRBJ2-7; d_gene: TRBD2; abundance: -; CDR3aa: CATGGSGRTHEQYF; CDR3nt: TGTGCCACGGGGGGTAGCGGGAGAACCCACGAGCAGTACTTC
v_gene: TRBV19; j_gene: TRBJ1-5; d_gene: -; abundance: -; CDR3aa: CASSIDGAGGQPQHF; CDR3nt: TGTGCCAGTAGTATAGATGGGGCCGGGGGTCAGCCCCAGCATTTT
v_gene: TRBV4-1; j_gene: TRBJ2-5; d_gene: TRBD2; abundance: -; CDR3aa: CASSQDDGGDQETQYF; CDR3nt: TGCGCCAGCAGCCAAGACGACGGGGGGGACCAAGAGACCCAGTACTTC
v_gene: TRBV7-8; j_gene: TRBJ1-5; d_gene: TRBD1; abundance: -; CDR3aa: CASNSQGDLRNQPQHF; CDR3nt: TGTGCCAGCAACTCCCAGGGGGACCTGAGAAATCAGCCCCAGCATTTT
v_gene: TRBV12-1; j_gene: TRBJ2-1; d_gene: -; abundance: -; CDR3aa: CASSPPSGSADEQFF; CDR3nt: TGTGCCAGCAGCCCCCCCAGCGGGAGTGCGGATGAGCAGTTCTTC
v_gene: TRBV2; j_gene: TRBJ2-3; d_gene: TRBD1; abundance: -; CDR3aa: CASTRQGARGTDTQYF; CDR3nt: TGTGCCAGCACTAGACAGGGGGCGCGAGGCACAGATACGCAGTATTTT
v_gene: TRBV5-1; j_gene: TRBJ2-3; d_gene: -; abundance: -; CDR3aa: CASSLGGEDTQYF; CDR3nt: TGCGCCAGCAGCTTAGGGGGGGAAGATACGCAGTATTTT
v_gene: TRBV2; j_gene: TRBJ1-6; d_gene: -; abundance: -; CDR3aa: CASSETTGRNSPLHF; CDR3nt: TGTGCCAGCAGTGAGACCACAGGGCGGAATTCACCCCTCCACTTT
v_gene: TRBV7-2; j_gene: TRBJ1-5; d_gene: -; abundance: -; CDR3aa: CASSLGGLFNQPQHF; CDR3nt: TGTGCCAGCAGCTTAGGAGGGCTCTTCAATCAGCCCCAGCATTTT
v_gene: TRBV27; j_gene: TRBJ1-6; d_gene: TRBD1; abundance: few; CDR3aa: CASSSLDRGNSPLHF; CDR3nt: TGTGCCAGCAGTTCCCTTGACAGGGGGAATTCACCCCTCCACTTT
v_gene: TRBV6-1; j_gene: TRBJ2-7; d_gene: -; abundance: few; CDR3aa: CASSEAPGGYEQYF; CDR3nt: TGTGCCAGCAGTGAAGCCCCGGGTGGCTACGAGCAGTACTTC
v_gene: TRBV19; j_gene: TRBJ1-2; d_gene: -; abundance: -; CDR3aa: CASSMRGLNYGYTF; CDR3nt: TGTGCCAGTAGTATGCGTGGTCTAAACTATGGCTACACCTTC
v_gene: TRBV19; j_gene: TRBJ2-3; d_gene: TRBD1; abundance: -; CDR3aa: CASSIESDRGTDTQYF; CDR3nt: TGTGCCAGTAGTATAGAGTCGGACAGGGGGACAGATACGCAGTATTTT
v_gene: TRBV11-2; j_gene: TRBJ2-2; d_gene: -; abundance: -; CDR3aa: CASSLSVVSANTGELFF; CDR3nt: TGTGCCAGCAGCTTGTCTGTGGTCAGCGCGAACACCGGGGAGCTGTTTTTT
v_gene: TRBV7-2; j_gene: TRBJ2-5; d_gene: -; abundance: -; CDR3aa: CASSLGRGLETQYF; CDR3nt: TGTGCCAGCAGCTTAGGCCGAGGGTTGGAGACCCAGTACTTC
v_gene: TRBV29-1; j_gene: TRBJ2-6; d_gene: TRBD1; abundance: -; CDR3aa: CSAGDRAGANVLTF; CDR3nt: TGCAGCGCCGGGGACAGGGCCGGGGCCAACGTCCTGACTTTC
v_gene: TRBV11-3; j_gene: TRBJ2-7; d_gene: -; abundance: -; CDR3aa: CASSLDQLGSPYEQYF; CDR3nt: TGTGCCAGCAGCTTAGATCAGCTAGGCAGCCCCTACGAGCAGTACTTC
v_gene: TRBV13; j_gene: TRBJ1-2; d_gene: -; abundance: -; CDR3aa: CASSLVRGADGYTF; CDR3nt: TGTGCCAGCAGCCTCGTCCGGGGGGCCGATGGCTACACCTTC
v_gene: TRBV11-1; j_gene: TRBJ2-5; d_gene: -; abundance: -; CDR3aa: CASSLVVDSQETQYF; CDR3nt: TGTGCCAGCAGCTTAGTAGTGGACAGCCAAGAGACCCAGTACTTC
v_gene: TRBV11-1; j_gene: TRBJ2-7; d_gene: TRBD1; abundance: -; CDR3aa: CASSHRQGSRFEQYF; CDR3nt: TGTGCCAGCAGCCACAGACAGGGGAGTAGGTTCGAGCAGTACTTC
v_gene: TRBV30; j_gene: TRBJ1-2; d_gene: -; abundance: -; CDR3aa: CAWNAGQNYGYTF; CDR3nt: TGTGCCTGGAATGCAGGGCAGAACTATGGCTACACCTTC
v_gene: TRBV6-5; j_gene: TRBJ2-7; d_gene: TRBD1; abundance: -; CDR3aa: CASKQGASSYEQYF; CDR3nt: TGTGCCAGCAAACAGGGGGCATCCTCCTACGAGCAGTACTTC
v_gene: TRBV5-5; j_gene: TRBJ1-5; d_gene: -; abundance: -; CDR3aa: CASSTQGGNQPQHF; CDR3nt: TGTGCCAGCAGTACACAGGGAGGGAATCAGCCCCAGCATTTT
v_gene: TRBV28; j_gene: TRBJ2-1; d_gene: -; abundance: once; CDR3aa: CASSLSGSSYNEQFF; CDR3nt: TGTGCCAGCAGTTTATCGGGGAGCTCCTACAATGAGCAGTTCTTC
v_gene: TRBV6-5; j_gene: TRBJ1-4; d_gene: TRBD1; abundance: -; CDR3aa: CASSLRDSENEKLFF; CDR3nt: TGTGCCAGCAGCCTCCGGGACAGTGAGAATGAAAAACTGTTTTTT
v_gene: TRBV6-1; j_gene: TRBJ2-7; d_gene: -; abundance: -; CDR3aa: CASSESQTYEQYF; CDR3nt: TGTGCCAGCAGTGAGTCCCAGACCTACGAGCAGTACTTC
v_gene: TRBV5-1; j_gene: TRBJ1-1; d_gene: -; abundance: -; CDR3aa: CASSLALFKNTEAFF; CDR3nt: TGCGCCAGCAGCTTGGCCCTATTCAAGAACACTGAAGCTTTCTTT
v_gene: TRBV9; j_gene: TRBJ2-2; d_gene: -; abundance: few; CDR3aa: CASSAVQAGELFF; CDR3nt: TGTGCCAGCAGTGCCGTTCAGGCCGGGGAGCTGTTTTTT
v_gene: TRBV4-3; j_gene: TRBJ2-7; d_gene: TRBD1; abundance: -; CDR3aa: CASNNQDRVTYEQYF; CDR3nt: TGCGCCAGCAATAATCAGGACAGGGTCACCTACGAGCAGTACTTC
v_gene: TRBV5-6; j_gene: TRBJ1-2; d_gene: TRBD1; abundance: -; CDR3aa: CASSLGTGGYYGYTF; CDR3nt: TGTGCCAGCAGCTTAGGGACAGGGGGATACTATGGCTACACCTTC
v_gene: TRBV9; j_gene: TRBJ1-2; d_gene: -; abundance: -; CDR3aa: CASSAAGFYGYTF; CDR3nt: TGTGCCAGCAGCGCCGCAGGGTTCTATGGCTACACCTTC
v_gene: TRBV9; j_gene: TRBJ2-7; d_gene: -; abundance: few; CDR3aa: CASSVDGEPYEQYF; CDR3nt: TGTGCCAGCAGCGTAGACGGGGAACCCTACGAGCAGTACTTC
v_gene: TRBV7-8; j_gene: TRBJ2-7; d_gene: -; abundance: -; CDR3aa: CASSPQAATSYEQYF; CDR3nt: TGTGCCAGCAGCCCACAGGCAGCAACTTCCTACGAGCAGTACTTC
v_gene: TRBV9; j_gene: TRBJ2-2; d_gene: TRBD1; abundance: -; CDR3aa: CASSVDTRDRGHAGELFF; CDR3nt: TGTGCCAGCAGCGTAGACACCCGGGACAGGGGGCATGCCGGGGAGCTGTTTTTT
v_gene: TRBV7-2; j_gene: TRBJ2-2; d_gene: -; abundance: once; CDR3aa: CASSLLSVNTGELFF; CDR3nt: TGTGCCAGCAGCTTACTTAGCGTAAACACCGGGGAGCTGTTTTTT
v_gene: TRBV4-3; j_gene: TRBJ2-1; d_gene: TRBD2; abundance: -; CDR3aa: CASSQDWSSTSGSLEQFF; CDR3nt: TGCGCCAGCAGCCAAGATTGGTCCTCTACTAGCGGGAGTCTTGAGCAGTTCTTC
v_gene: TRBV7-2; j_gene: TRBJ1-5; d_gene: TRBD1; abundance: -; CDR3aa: CASSPTGGNQPQHF; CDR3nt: TGTGCCAGCAGCCCCACAGGGGGGAATCAGCCCCAGCATTTT
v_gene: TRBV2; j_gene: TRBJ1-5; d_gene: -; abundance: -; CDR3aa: CASSEQAVGNQPQHF; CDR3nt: TGTGCCAGCAGTGAACAAGCGGTGGGCAATCAGCCCCAGCATTTT
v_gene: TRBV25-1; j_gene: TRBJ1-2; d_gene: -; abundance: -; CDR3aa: CASSAKTSPFGYTF; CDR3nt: TGTGCCAGCAGTGCCAAGACAAGTCCATTTGGCTACACCTTC
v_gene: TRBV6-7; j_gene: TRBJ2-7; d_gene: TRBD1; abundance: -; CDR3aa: CAEGQELSYEQYF; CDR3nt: TGTGCTGAGGGACAGGAACTTTCCTACGAGCAGTACTTC
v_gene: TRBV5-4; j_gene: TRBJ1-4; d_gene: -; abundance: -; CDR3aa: CASSSTAGINEKLFF; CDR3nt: TGTGCCAGCAGTTCCACTGCGGGTATCAATGAAAAACTGTTTTTT
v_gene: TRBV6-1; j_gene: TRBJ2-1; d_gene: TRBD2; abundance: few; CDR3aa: CASKRLAGRDNEQFF; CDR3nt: TGTGCCAGCAAAAGGCTAGCGGGGAGAGACAATGAGCAGTTCTTC
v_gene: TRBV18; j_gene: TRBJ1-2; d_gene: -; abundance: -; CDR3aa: CASSWSENYGYTF; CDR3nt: TGTGCCAGCTCATGGTCCGAGAACTATGGCTACACCTTC
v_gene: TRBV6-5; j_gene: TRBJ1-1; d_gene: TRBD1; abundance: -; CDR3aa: CASSYYDRANTEAFF; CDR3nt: TGTGCCAGCAGTTATTACGACAGGGCAAACACTGAAGCTTTCTTT
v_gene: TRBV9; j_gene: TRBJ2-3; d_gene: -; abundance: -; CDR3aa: CASSVGGGAGEDTQYF; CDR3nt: TGTGCCAGCAGCGTGGGAGGGGGGGCCGGTGAAGATACGCAGTATTTT
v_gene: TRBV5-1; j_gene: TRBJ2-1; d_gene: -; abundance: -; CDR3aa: CASSLLQVYNEQFF; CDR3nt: TGCGCCAGCAGCTTGCTCCAGGTATACAATGAGCAGTTCTTC